This T cell receptor (beta chain) was obtained from a study of T cells expressing NK-cell markers. Germline CDR1 and CDR2: DFQATT and SNEGSKA (reference sequence). The CDR3 extends over 11 amino acids. Using the 5' RACE reads, TCRdb records one entry per CDR3 protein without DNA. The sample is made up of 400,000 to 450,000 distinct CDR3 sequences, and the top ten hold approximately 6.8% of it. Note on this clonotype: Its antigen remains unknown.

The study's findings and limits: The same clonotypes also predominated in the CD3+CD56-NKG2C+ fraction of a handful of donors.

The specimen sequenced was blood T cells: a sorted CD56 or NKG2C T cell subset, CD4+ or CD8+ T cells, or bulk PBMC T cells (not recorded which). The chain uses TRBV20-1 and TRBJ2-5; no DNA is available, so the TRBD1 call from TCRdb remains unchecked. The origin of this receptor is a woman aged 18-69 years in good health. The CDR3 loop reads CSASGGETQYF.